The clone carrying this TCR beta chain was seen a handful of times. Antigen unknown. Gene names denote mouse genes. The read is 4 residues too short to cover the CDR3 end, so that end is filled in from the germline J gene. cDNA reverse transcribed from extracted RNA served as the sequencing template. Only in-frame clones appear in the TCRdb table, and some are missing; sequencing was by immunoSEQ multiplex PCR. This repertoire lists about 110,000 clones without singletons; about 20% sits in the top ten. CDR1 is NSQYPW, CDR2 LRSPGD, per germline (reference sequence). The CDR3 sequence is 17 residues long. The trim removed 0 bases at V and 1 base at J, leaving 6 bases unmatched. The data were taken from a study of CD8+ T cells in alopecia areata. Overall study findings and caveats: It was lesional scalp, especially alopecia totalis/universalis, that showed higher clonality than normal scalp.

This chain joins TRBV1 and TRBJ2-4; TRBD2 matches at 8 bases. The source material was lesional skin. This clonotype originated in a C3H/HeJ mouse with alopecia areata. The MHC haplotype of this mouse line is H2-k. Incomplete CDR3 DNA: TGCACCTGCAGTGCAGAAGGGGGGGCGCGGGGTCAAAAC. The encoded protein is CTCSAEGGARGQN. The entire CDR3 is CTCSAEGGARGQNTLYF.